These 21 T cell receptor beta chains share one sample of origin, sequenced in a study of CD8 T cells in Susac syndrome. The authors reverse transcribed roughly 0.5 to 1 ug RNA with random hexamers. TCRdb reprocessed the immunoSEQ multiplex PCR reads with MiXCR, giving one entry per CDR3 protein. The profile shows some 260,000 distinct CDR3 sequences, around 83% of them singletons. Sequencing used CD8+ T cells from PBMCs. Every receptor here comes from a human donor with multiple sclerosis.

The J gene is TRBJ1-6, the V gene TRBV6-1; D possibly corresponds to TRBD1 (6 bases). Looked up from germline, CDR1 is MNHNS and CDR2 is SASEGT. V was cut by 1 base and J by 10 bases, with 17 bases left in between. CDR3 length equals 16 residues. CDR3 region: CASSEGIQRGRSPLHF. The CDR3 DNA sequence: TGTGCCAGCAGTGAAGGTATTCAGAGGGGGAGATCACCCCTCCACTTT.

The rearrangement joins TRBV7-2 to TRBJ2-4, with 13 bases identical to TRBD2. CDR3 size: 19 residues. After removal of 2 bases from V and 5 bases from J, the junction contained 12 bases not matched to a gene. Germline CDR1 SGHTA, CDR2 FQGNSA. In nucleotides, the CDR3 is TGTGCCAGCAGCTTATCGTCTCGGACTAGCGGGAGATTCCAAAACATTCAGTACTTC. Its translation: CASSLSSRTSGRFQNIQYF.

Only one count was recorded for this clonotype. The chain uses TRBV29-1 and TRBJ2-7, with D unresolved. The CDR3 extends over 14 amino acids. The V end was cut by 0 bases, the J end by 3 bases, with 12 bases between. The germline V gene has CDR1 SQVTM and CDR2 ANQGSEA. CDR3 sequence reads: CSVEDLTENYEQYF. The CDR3 DNA reads TGCAGCGTTGAAGATCTAACAGAGAACTACGAGCAGTACTTC.

The chain has TRBV9 and TRBJ2-3, with 12 bases that match TRBD2. This CDR3 spans 16 amino acids. CDR1 is SGDLS and CDR2 is YYNGEE in the germline V gene. The J segment lost 6 bases and the V segment lost 2 bases, leaving 7 bases of the junction unmatched. The CDR3: CASSVSGTSGLDTQYF. CDR3 nucleotides: TGTGCCAGCAGCGTTTCGGGGACTAGCGGGCTCGATACGCAGTATTTT.

The V call is TRBV27, the J call TRBJ2-7, with D possibly being TRBD1 (5 bases). Deletions cut 4 bases from V and 10 bases from J, with 14 bases between. The germline V gene has CDR1 MNHEY and CDR2 SMNVEV (reference sequence). There are 12 residues in the CDR3. The DNA of the CDR3 is TGTGCCAGCAGTTCCCCAGGGTGGGAACAGTACTTC. This encodes CASSSPGWEQYF.

The J gene is TRBJ2-1, the V gene TRBV5-1; D may match TRBD1 or TRBD2 (5 bases each). The CDR3 spans 16 residues. The V gene's germline CDR1 is SGHRS and CDR2 YFSETQ. V was pared by 1 base and J by 2 bases, with 13 bases between. CDR3 nucleotides: TGCGCCAGCAGCTTGATTGGAGGACACACCTACAATGAGCAGTTCTTC. Translating it yields CASSLIGGHTYNEQFF.

This clonotype was observed once. The chain is built from TRBV15 and TRBJ1-2; TRBD1 might be the D (5 bases). V was trimmed by 0 bases and J by 7 bases, leaving 24 bases between them. This CDR3 region has 18 residues. CDR1 and CDR2 from the germline V gene are LNHNV and YYDKDF (reference sequence). The CDR3 reads CATSRDREQEIQGAGYTF. In nucleotides, the CDR3 is TGTGCCACCAGCAGAGATAGGGAACAGGAGATCCAAGGGGCTGGCTACACCTTC.

The chain employs TRBV3-1 and TRBJ2-5; the D call may be TRBD1 or TRBD2 (6 bases each). Germline V CDR1 and CDR2: LGHDT, YNNKEL (reference sequence). V gave up 4 bases and J gave up 4 bases, with 19 bases separating them. CDR3 length: 16 residues. CDR3 nucleotide sequence: TGTGCCAGCAGCCGCCCGGGGGCTAGAAGCGGAGAGACCCAGTACTTC. This codes for CASSRPGARSGETQYF.

The V and J genes are TRBV19 and TRBJ1-2; TRBD1 agrees at 7 bases. The CDR3 extends over 16 amino acids. V was pared by 7 bases and J by 5 bases, with 16 bases of the junction left unmatched. Germline CDR1 LNHDA, CDR2 SQIVND (reference sequence). In nucleotides, the CDR3 is TGTGCCAGTACCCCATCAAGGACAGGTGGGGCTTATGGCTACACCTTC. Translated: CASTPSRTGGAYGYTF.

The chain recombines TRBV27 with TRBJ2-2; TRBD1 agrees at 9 bases. CDR1 is MNHEY, CDR2 SMNVEV, per germline (reference sequence). Trimming removed 7 bases from V and 5 bases from J; junction bases left unmatched: 8. The CDR3 has 15 amino acids. The CDR3: CASINRGPWTGELFF. The CDR3 DNA is TGTGCCAGCATCAACAGGGGGCCATGGACCGGGGAGCTGTTTTTT.

This sequence joins TRBV27 and TRBJ2-1, with D possibly called TRBD1 or TRBD2 (5 bases each). V gave up 8 bases and J gave up 2 bases, with 13 bases separating them. CDR1 and CDR2 (germline): MNHEY, SMNVEV (reference sequence). The CDR3 is made up of 14 amino acids. The CDR3 nucleotides read TGTGCCAGCTCGGGACGAGGGCCCTACAATGAGCAGTTCTTC. Translating gives CASSGRGPYNEQFF.

This clonotype was detected once. This chain links TRBV7-9 with TRBJ2-7; D gene ambiguous. CDR3 length: 13 residues. Trimming removed 6 bases from V and 5 bases from J, with 14 bases in between. Germline loops: CDR1 SEHNR, CDR2 FQNEAQ (reference sequence). CDR3 bases: TGTGCCAGCAGGGGATATACTTACGACGAGCAGTACTTC. Residues: CASRGYTYDEQYF. Supplemented by reference TRBV7-9 and TRBJ2-7, the full variable domain reads DTGVSQNPRHKITKRGQNVTFRCDPISEHNRLYWYRQTLGQGPEFLTYFQNEAQLEKSRLLSDRFSAERPKGSFSTLEIQRTEQGDSAMYLCASRGYTYDEQYFGPGTRLTVT.

The rearrangement joins TRBV27 to TRBJ1-5; the D is unclear. CDR1 and CDR2 from the germline V gene are MNHEY and SMNVEV (reference sequence). The V gene lost 5 bases and the J gene lost 0 bases, with 11 bases spanning the gap. CDR3 length: 15 amino acids. In DNA, the CDR3 is TGTGCCAGCAGTGCCCTGTCAAATAGCAATCAGCCCCAGCATTTT. This codes for CASSALSNSNQPQHF.

The chain employs TRBV9 and TRBJ2-1; D perhaps matches TRBD2 (5 bases). The CDR3 length is 15 residues. The V gene's germline CDR1 is SGDLS and CDR2 YYNGEE. Trimming removed 0 bases from V and 9 bases from J, with 16 bases in between. The CDR3 loop reads CASSVGGLSLIEQFF. CDR3 nucleotide sequence: TGTGCCAGCAGCGTAGGAGGGCTGAGTTTAATTGAGCAGTTCTTC. The full variable domain, its missing parts supplied by reference TRBV9 and TRBJ2-1, is DSGVTQTPKHLITATGQRVTLRCSPRSGDLSVYWYQQSLDQGLQFLIQYYNGEERAKGNILERFSAQQFPDLHSELNLSSLELGDSALYFCASSVGGLSLIEQFFGPGTRLTVL.

This rearrangement joins TRBV11-2 to TRBJ2-1; 7 bases are a match to TRBD1. Germline trimming cut 5 bases from V and 6 bases from J; bases unmatched to any gene: 4. CDR3 length: 13 residues. CDR1 SGHAT and CDR2 FQNNGV come from the germline V gene. CDR3 region: CASSQGDPNEQFF. In DNA form, the CDR3 reads TGTGCCAGCAGCCAGGGGGATCCCAATGAGCAGTTCTTC.

This chain links TRBV3-1 with TRBJ2-1, with no clear D. V gave up 1 base and J gave up 2 bases, with 12 bases separating them. This CDR3 spans 16 amino acids. Germline-derived CDR1 and CDR2 are LGHDT and YNNKEL (reference sequence). The CDR3 coding sequence is TGTGCCAGCAGCCAAGTTAGGAGAAGGACCTACAATGAGCAGTTCTTC. The encoded protein is CASSQVRRRTYNEQFF.

This clonotype showed up just once. The CDR3 DNA reads as TGCAGTGCTTGGGCAAGGCGAGACACCGGGGAGCTGTTTTTT. Protein: CSAWARRDTGELFF. The J gene is TRBJ2-2, the V gene TRBV20-1; D gene uncertain. The length of the CDR3 is 14 residues. V was clipped by 5 bases and J by 3 bases, with 13 bases between them. The germline CDR1 and CDR2 sequences are DFQATT and SNEGSKA (reference sequence).

The CDR3 DNA follows: TGTGCCAGCAGCCCAACCGGGACGGGGAACACTGAAGCTTTCTTT. Amino acids: CASSPTGTGNTEAFF. The chain is built from TRBV7-2 and TRBJ1-1; D may be TRBD1 (5 bases). Germline V CDR1 and CDR2: SGHTA, FQGNSA. This CDR3 comprises 15 residues. The V gene lost 5 bases and the J gene lost 1 base, with 14 bases spanning the gap.

This clonotype occurred a few times. The chain uses TRBV20-1 and TRBJ2-7; no clear D gene. The CDR3 runs to 13 residues. Germline V gives CDR1 DFQATT, CDR2 SNEGSKA (reference sequence). The V gene lost 0 bases and the J gene lost 3 bases, with 9 bases spanning the gap. The chain's CDR3 is CSARDRPNYEQYF. The CDR3 DNA reads as TGCAGTGCTAGAGACAGACCAAACTACGAGCAGTACTTC.

The chain links TRBV12-3 or TRBV12-4 to TRBJ2-3; TRBD2 matches 9 bases. The CDR3 is 16 amino acids. J gave up 0 bases and V 3 bases, and 4 bases lay outside the gene matches. The CDR3 sequence: CASSLRTSDSTDTQYF. DNA of the CDR3: TGTGCCAGCAGTTTGAGGACTAGCGATAGCACAGATACGCAGTATTTT.

V usage is TRBV28 and J usage is TRBJ2-7; TRBD1 might be the D (6 bases). CDR1 is MDHEN, CDR2 SYDVKM, per germline. Trimming stripped 5 bases from V and 7 bases from J, with 18 bases between. The CDR3 runs 14 residues. CDR3 region: CASSPFVGAYEQYF. The DNA of the CDR3 is TGTGCCAGCAGTCCGTTTGTGGGGGCGTATGAGCAGTACTTC.